This T cell receptor (beta chain) was identified during a study of control samples from healthy donors and cancer patients. Clones were read by immunoSEQ multiplex PCR, and TCRdb kept only the in-frame ones, dropping some. The sample yields roughly 150,000 clones, 85% to 90% seen once. The TCR sequence derives from a young man in good health. The sequencing sample was made of blood.

The DNA of the CDR3 is TGTGCCAGTAGACCTAGACAGGGCGGCACAGATACGCAGTATTTT. It yields the protein CASRPRQGGTDTQYF. V usage is TRBV19 and J usage is TRBJ2-3; TRBD1 agrees at 7 bases. Germline lookup yields CDR1 LNHDA and CDR2 SQIVND (reference sequence). The CDR3 consists of 15 residues. The J segment lost 1 base and the V segment lost 6 bases, leaving 7 bases of the junction unmatched.